The 31 T cell receptor beta chains presented below share a single source sample, sequenced in a study of blood T cell repertoires in COVID-19 (dated by TCRdb to 2018 to 2021). Library preparation was by the immunoSEQ multiplex PCR assay. TCRdb mirrors the immuneACCESS table, restricted to in-frame sequences. Some clones are absent from its copies; in checked studies, under half trace to an unresolved V gene, and the reason for the others is unknown. The sample table records approximately 280,000 clones; roughly 80% of these occur just once. The ten largest clones capture 5% of the sample. Sequenced material: PBMCs or T cells enriched from blood (not recorded which). The receptors shown here come from a man aged 40-49 years who had been exposed to COVID-19.

J is TRBJ1-1 and V is TRBV11-3; D call uncertain. The CDR3 totals 12 residues. CDR1 is SGHNT and CDR2 is YENEEA in the germline V gene. Deletions cut 0 bases from V and 5 bases from J, with 4 bases between. CDR3 sequence (DNA): TGTGCCAGCAGCTTAGAGTTAACTGAAGCTTTCTTT. Amino acids: CASSLELTEAFF. Drawing the rest from reference TRBV11-3 and TRBJ1-1, the complete variable domain is EAGVVQSPRYKIIEKKQPVAFWCNPISGHNTLYWYLQNLGQGPELLIRYENEEAVDDSQLPKDRFSAERLKGVDSTLKIQPAELGDSAVYLCASSLELTEAFFGQGTRLTVV.

This clone came up a few times. The chain combines TRBV27 with TRBJ1-5; D is unclear. CDR1 is MNHEY, CDR2 SMNVEV, per germline (reference sequence). This CDR3 has 12 residues. The V end lost 3 bases, the J end lost 6 bases, and 6 bases lay between the germline ends. The CDR3 nucleotides are TGTGCCAGCAGTTTCTCCGGTCAGCCCCAGCATTTT. It translates to CASSFSGQPQHF.

This rearrangement joins TRBV4-2 to TRBJ2-3; 10 nucleotides align to TRBD2. V was clipped by 4 bases and J by 7 bases; unmatched bases: 14. CDR3 length: 17 residues. The germline V gene encodes CDR1 LGHNA and CDR2 YNFKEQ. The CDR3 reads CASSPNPLAGDVNTQYF. The DNA of the CDR3 is TGTGCCAGCAGCCCTAACCCCCTAGCGGGAGATGTGAATACGCAGTATTTT.

This clone was detected only once. The J gene is TRBJ2-7, the V gene TRBV30, with 10 bases fitting TRBD1. Trimming cost V 8 bases and J 3 bases; bases outside gene matches: 7. Germline CDR1 reads GTSNPN; CDR2 reads SVGIG (reference sequence). The CDR3 has 13 residues. CDR3 residues: CAGGQGTFYEQYF. CDR3 nucleotide sequence: TGTGCCGGGGGACAGGGGACTTTCTACGAGCAGTACTTC. Looking up the rest from reference TRBV30 and TRBJ2-7 gives the full variable domain: SQTIHQWPATLVQPVGSPLSLECTVEGTSNPNLYWYRQAAGRGLQLLFYSVGIGQISSEVPQNLSASRPQDRQFILSSKKLLLSDSGFYLCAGGQGTFYEQYFGPGTRLTVT.

This rearrangement joins TRBV12-3 or TRBV12-4 to TRBJ1-4, with no clear D. This CDR3 comprises 13 residues. V dropped 4 bases and J dropped 8 bases, with 11 bases sitting between them. This CDR3 is CASSSREGEKLFF. CDR3 DNA: TGTGCCAGCAGTTCGAGGGAAGGCGAAAAACTGTTTTTT.

This clone was counted a few times. The chain joins TRBV11-2 to TRBJ2-7, with D possibly TRBD2 on 6 matching bases. The CDR3 runs to 16 residues. Per germline, CDR1 SGHAT and CDR2 FQNNGV. The germline V and J ends were trimmed by 4 bases and 2 bases, with 18 bases remaining between them. The CDR3 sequence is CASSWTTAGPTYEQYF. In DNA, the CDR3 is TGTGCCAGCAGCTGGACCACCGCGGGACCAACCTACGAGCAGTACTTC.

The chain joins TRBV10-3 to TRBJ1-4, with TRBD1 identical over 9 bases. CDR3 length equals 13 residues. V was clipped by 11 bases and J by 7 bases; unmatched bases: 8. Germline V gene lookup returns CDR1 ENHRY and CDR2 SYGVKD. The CDR3, as DNA: TGTGCCGCCGCGGACAGGGGATTTGAAAAACTGTTTTTT. This codes for CAAADRGFEKLFF.

The V call is TRBV11-3, the J call TRBJ2-7; D call uncertain. The CDR3 runs 14 residues. CDR1 is SGHNT and CDR2 is YENEEA in the germline V gene. V was shortened by 2 bases and J by 4 bases, with 12 bases between the two germline ends. Here the CDR3 reads CASSLCPPRYEQYF. CDR3 DNA sequence: TGTGCCAGCAGCTTATGTCCTCCTAGGTACGAGCAGTACTTC.

The CDR3 DNA follows: TGTGCCAGTAGTATCCTAGGCACCGGGGAGCTGTTTTTT. Amino acid sequence: CASSILGTGELFF. The genes are TRBV19 and TRBJ2-2, with D uncertain. Germline-derived CDR1 and CDR2 are LNHDA and SQIVND (reference sequence). This CDR3 contains 13 residues. Trimming shortened V by 3 bases and J by 4 bases, and 6 bases separated the two germline ends.

This chain joins TRBV24-1 and TRBJ1-2; 7 bases match TRBD1. The CDR3 consists of 13 residues. Germline CDR1 reads KGHDR; CDR2 reads SFDVKD. V shed 6 bases and J 8 bases; nucleotides not matched to a gene: 8. CDR3 amino acids: CATSRQGVLGYTF. CDR3 in DNA: TGTGCCACCAGTAGACAGGGAGTTCTCGGCTACACCTTC.

The V call is TRBV15, the J call TRBJ2-3; TRBD2 agrees at 11 bases. The trim removed 0 bases at V and 2 bases at J, leaving 10 bases unmatched. Germline lookup yields CDR1 LNHNV and CDR2 YYDKDF (reference sequence). This CDR3 contains 19 residues. The CDR3 coding sequence is TGTGCCACCAGCAGAGAAGGGGCCGGGACTAGCGGATTCACAGATACGCAGTATTTT. Its translation is CATSREGAGTSGFTDTQYF.

The V call is TRBV7-3, the J call TRBJ2-5, with TRBD2 matching 7 bases. The J segment lost 4 bases and the V segment lost 2 bases, leaving 1 base of the junction unmatched. Germline V gene data show CDR1 as SGHTA and CDR2 as FQGTGA. CDR3 length: 13 residues. The CDR3 coding sequence is TGTGCCAGCAGCTTAGCGGGAGCAGAGACCCAGTACTTC. This gives the protein CASSLAGAETQYF. Using reference TRBV7-3 and TRBJ2-5 for the parts outside the CDR3, the full variable domain is GAGVSQTPSNKVTEKGKYVELRCDPISGHTALYWYRQSLGQGPEFLIYFQGTGAADDSGLPNDRFFAVRPEGSVSTLKIQRTERGDSAVYLCASSLAGAETQYFGPGTRLLVL.

V usage is TRBV7-2 and J usage is TRBJ2-1, with 7 bases that match TRBD2. Looked up from germline, CDR1 is SGHTA and CDR2 is FQGNSA. Germline trimming cut 4 bases from V and 10 bases from J; bases unmatched to any gene: 16. The CDR3 covers 16 residues. The CDR3 loop is CASSSRASGYNVEQFF. The DNA for the CDR3 is TGTGCCAGCAGCTCCCGGGCTAGCGGATACAATGTCGAGCAGTTCTTC.

V and J are TRBV5-8 and TRBJ2-1; D possibly corresponds to TRBD2 (6 bases). V lost 2 bases to trimming and J lost 0 bases, with 21 bases between them. The length of the CDR3 is 19 residues. Per the germline V gene, CDR1 is SGHTS and CDR2 is YDEGEE. The CDR3: CASSFGSGAGWGSYNEQFF. CDR3 DNA sequence: TGTGCCAGCAGCTTTGGGTCGGGAGCTGGTTGGGGCTCCTACAATGAGCAGTTCTTC.

The chain has TRBV9 and TRBJ1-2, with 8 positions matching TRBD1. The CDR3 is made up of 16 amino acids. Trimming cost V 3 bases and J 5 bases; bases outside gene matches: 12. Germline values: CDR1 SGDLS, CDR2 YYNGEE. The CDR3 sequence: CASSGQGALSSYGYTF. DNA of the CDR3: TGTGCCAGCAGCGGTCAGGGGGCCCTCTCGAGTTATGGCTACACCTTC.

The chain is built from TRBV29-1 and TRBJ1-2; 8 bases map to TRBD1. The CDR3 consists of 12 residues. V was pared by 7 bases and J by 6 bases, with 7 bases of the junction left unmatched. Germline CDR1 SQVTM, CDR2 ANQGSEA. CDR3 in amino acids: CSAIQGVHGYTF. CDR3 sequence (DNA): TGCAGCGCGATACAGGGGGTTCATGGCTACACCTTC.

This chain connects TRBV5-6 to TRBJ1-2; a weak D match, TRBD1 (6 bases). Per germline, CDR1 SGHDT and CDR2 YYEEEE. The CDR3 covers 13 residues. V was cut by 7 bases and J by 4 bases, with 14 bases left in between. CDR3 amino acids: CASGGQSFYGYTF. The CDR3 DNA sequence: TGTGCCAGCGGAGGACAGTCTTTCTATGGCTACACCTTC.

J is TRBJ1-3 and V is TRBV19; no clear D. Deletions cut 3 bases from V and 4 bases from J, with 10 bases between. This CDR3 has 14 residues. Germline CDR1 LNHDA, CDR2 SQIVND (reference sequence). Written as DNA, the CDR3 is TGTGCCAGTAGTATTCCCCGGTTGGGAAACACCATATATTTT. This gives the protein CASSIPRLGNTIYF.

The chain couples TRBV30 to TRBJ2-1, with 10 bases lining up with TRBD1. The CDR3 runs 11 residues. Germline CDR1 GTSNPN, CDR2 SVGIG (reference sequence). The CDR3 nucleotides read TGTGCGTGGGACAGGGGCAATGAGCAGTTCTTC. Its translation is CAWDRGNEQFF.

This sequence joins TRBV4-2 and TRBJ2-3; 8 nucleotides agree with TRBD2. This CDR3 has 18 amino acids. With V trimmed by 0 bases and J by 0 bases, 8 bases remained unmatched. CDR1 is LGHNA, CDR2 YNFKEQ, per germline. The CDR3 sequence is CASSQEVLAGLSTDTQYF. The DNA for the CDR3 is TGTGCCAGCAGCCAAGAGGTCCTAGCGGGCCTTAGCACAGATACGCAGTATTTT.

The V and J genes are TRBV9 and TRBJ2-1, with D maybe TRBD1 (6 bases). Deletions cut 0 bases from V and 5 bases from J, with 9 bases between. This CDR3 has 14 amino acids. CDR1 is SGDLS, CDR2 YYNGEE, per germline. CDR3 sequence reads: CASSVEGQHNEQFF. The DNA for the CDR3 is TGTGCCAGCAGCGTAGAGGGACAACACAATGAGCAGTTCTTC.

This clone occurred a few times. V and J are TRBV5-1 and TRBJ1-3, with D perhaps TRBD1 (6 bases). Trimming shortened V by 0 bases and J by 3 bases, and 10 bases separated the two germline ends. This CDR3 is built from 15 residues. Germline loops: CDR1 SGHRS, CDR2 YFSETQ. CDR3 amino acids: CASSLVQGGGNTIYF. The CDR3 region has the DNA TGCGCCAGCAGCTTGGTACAGGGCGGTGGAAACACCATATATTTT.

This clone has more than one count but fewer than ten. The CDR3 sequence: CASRYGIGAYEQYF. The CDR3 DNA reads TGTGCCAGCAGGTACGGGATTGGAGCCTACGAGCAGTACTTC. The chain employs TRBV27 and TRBJ2-7; D is perhaps TRBD2 (5 bases). Germline V gene lookup returns CDR1 MNHEY and CDR2 SMNVEV (reference sequence). The CDR3 covers 14 residues. The V and J ends lost 6 bases and 2 bases respectively, with 14 bases between them.

This clone was observed a few times. V and J are TRBV28 and TRBJ2-7, with TRBD1 matching 9 bases. V dropped 4 bases and J dropped 6; count of bases not matched to a gene: 10. The CDR3 totals 15 residues. Germline values: CDR1 MDHEN, CDR2 SYDVKM. CDR3: CASSSTGTGFAEQYF. As DNA, the CDR3 is TGTGCCAGCAGTTCAACCGGGACAGGGTTTGCCGAGCAGTACTTC.

The chain uses TRBV5-4 and TRBJ2-7, with unresolved D. The CDR3 contains 12 residues. Trimming shortened V by 0 bases and J by 4 bases, and 5 bases separated the two germline ends. The germline CDR1 and CDR2 sequences are SGHNT and YYREEE (reference sequence). The CDR3 loop is CASSLDAYEQYF. The CDR3 nucleotides read TGTGCCAGCAGCTTGGACGCGTACGAGCAGTACTTC.

The DNA for the CDR3 is TGTGCCAGTAGTACCCCGCTTAGGAGCTATGGCTACACCTTC. It specifies CASSTPLRSYGYTF. The V gene is TRBV19, the J gene TRBJ1-2; D gene ambiguous. Germline assignment: CDR1 LNHDA and CDR2 SQIVND (reference sequence). The CDR3 runs 14 residues. V shed 4 bases and J shed 4 bases, with 13 bases lying between them.

The J gene is TRBJ2-3, the V gene TRBV12-3 or TRBV12-4; no definite D call. The CDR3 runs to 12 residues. V was clipped by 8 bases and J by 0 bases, with 6 bases between them. The DNA for the CDR3 is TGTGCCAGCGGAGTTAGCACAGATACGCAGTATTTT. This codes for CASGVSTDTQYF.

A few counts support this clone. V and J are TRBV16 and TRBJ1-5; 9 nucleotides align to TRBD1. Germline trimming cut 2 bases from V and 7 bases from J; bases unmatched to any gene: 12. The germline gives CDR1 KGHSY, CDR2 FQNENV. This CDR3 is 17 amino acids long. This CDR3 reads CASSQDPGQGVRQPQHF. The CDR3, as DNA: TGTGCCAGCAGCCAAGACCCGGGACAGGGAGTACGGCAGCCCCAGCATTTT. Full variable domain (remainder filled in from reference TRBV16 and TRBJ1-5): GEEVAQTPKHLVRGEGQKAKLYCAPIKGHSYVFWYQQVLKNEFKFLISFQNENVFDETGMPKERFSAKCLPNSPCSLEIQATKLEDSAVYFCASSQDPGQGVRQPQHFGDGTRLSIL.

The chain has TRBV4-2 and TRBJ1-2, with D tentatively TRBD1 (6 bases). The CDR3 has 14 residues. The germline CDR1 and CDR2 sequences are LGHNA and YNFKEQ. V lost 1 base, J lost 5 bases, and 11 bases lay in between. The CDR3 DNA reads as TGTGCCAGCAGCCAAGTTCGGCAGGGGTATGGCTACACCTTC. Protein sequence: CASSQVRQGYGYTF.

In DNA form, the CDR3 reads TGTGCCAGTAATCCAGGGCTAGCGCTTGGGCAGTTCTTC. It translates to CASNPGLALGQFF. This chain connects TRBV19 to TRBJ2-1, with D possibly being TRBD2 (6 bases). Germline lookup yields CDR1 LNHDA and CDR2 SQIVND (reference sequence). The CDR3 is 13 residues long. Trimming shortened V by 7 bases and J by 12 bases, and 19 bases separated the two germline ends. The entire variable domain, with the rest obtained from reference TRBV19 and TRBJ2-1, is as follows: DGGITQSPKYLFRKEGQNVTLSCEQNLNHDAMYWYRQDPGQGLRLIYYSQIVNDFQKGDIAEGYSVSREKKESFPLTVTSAQKNPTAFYLCASNPGLALGQFFGPGTRLTVL.

The CDR3 here is CSVESRPRHRRGGWEQYF. The DNA for the CDR3 is TGCAGCGTTGAGAGTAGGCCTCGACATCGAAGAGGAGGGTGGGAGCAGTACTTC. The gene calls are TRBV29-1 and TRBJ2-7; the D gene is possibly TRBD2 (6 bases). This CDR3 comprises 18 residues. The V and J ends lost 3 bases and 7 bases respectively, with 31 bases between them. Germline loops: CDR1 SQVTM, CDR2 ANQGSEA.